Listed below are T cell receptor beta chains from one sample, sequenced in a study of Ad26.COV2.S vaccination and SARS-CoV-2 variants. Some clones are missing from TCRdb's copy, which holds only in-frame ones; the method was immunoSEQ multiplex PCR. Of some 500,000 clones listed, 85% to 90% are singletons. The sample was peripheral blood, taken in a trial of Ad26.COV2.S vaccine versus placebo. The receptors originated from a person aged 18 to 65 who received the Ad26.COV2.S COVID-19 vaccine or a placebo. Each CDR3 is given with its conserved first and last residue. The D gene is left open where the match is weak. Clone size appears in some rows only: once, few, many, or a class for an expanded clone.

v_call	j_call	clone_size	d_call	cdr3_nt	cdr3_aa
TRBV6-6	TRBJ2-2	.	.	TGTGCCAGCAGTTACAAGGCCGGGGAGCTGTTTTTT	CASSYKAGELFF
TRBV9	TRBJ2-3	.	.	TGTGCCAGCAGCGGGGCTCGGGACTCCACAGATACGCAGTATTTT	CASSGARDSTDTQYF
TRBV24-1	TRBJ1-5	.	.	TGTGCCACCAGTGCAGAAGGTCAGCCCCAGCATTTT	CATSAEGQPQHF
TRBV4-3	TRBJ1-2	.	TRBD1	TGCGCCAGCAGCCTTACTCCGACAGGGAACGACTATGGCTACACCTTC	CASSLTPTGNDYGYTF
TRBV19	TRBJ1-6	.	TRBD1	TGTGCCAGTACCCCGATCGCGGGGACAGCAAACTCACCCCTCCACTTT	CASTPIAGTANSPLHF
TRBV11-2	TRBJ2-7	.	TRBD1	TGTGCCAGCAGCTTGACAGGGCCCTACGAGCAGTACTTC	CASSLTGPYEQYF
TRBV6-1	TRBJ1-2	.	.	TGTGCCAGCAGTGATGCGGTCAGGAACTATGGCTACACCTTC	CASSDAVRNYGYTF
TRBV14	TRBJ2-5	.	.	TGTGCCAGCAGCCAGTTAACAGGGTGGAGAGAGACCCAGTACTTC	CASSQLTGWRETQYF
TRBV9	TRBJ2-1	.	TRBD2	TGTGCCAGCAGCGCCGGGAGGAACAATGAGCAGTTCTTC	CASSAGRNNEQFF
TRBV4-3	TRBJ2-5	.	TRBD2	TGCGCCAGCAGCCAAGGACTAGCGGGACCCGCCGGGGAGACCCAGTACTTC	CASSQGLAGPAGETQYF
TRBV11-2	TRBJ1-5	.	.	TGTGCCAGCAGCAAGTCCCGGGCTGGCAATCAGCCCCAGCATTTT	CASSKSRAGNQPQHF
TRBV5-4	TRBJ2-5	.	TRBD1	TGTGCCAGCAGCCTGGGACAGGGGGGAGAGGAGACCCAGTACTTC	CASSLGQGGEETQYF
TRBV5-1	TRBJ2-5	once	.	TGCGCCAGCAGCTTAACCAGTCAAGAGACCCAGTACTTC	CASSLTSQETQYF
TRBV24-1	TRBJ2-5	once	TRBD2	TGTGCCACCAGTGATCGGCGGGAGGGTGGAGAGACCCAGTACTTC	CATSDRREGGETQYF
TRBV7-2	TRBJ2-3	.	TRBD2	TGTGCCAGCAGCTTAAGAGCGGGGTCCACAGATACGCAGTATTTT	CASSLRAGSTDTQYF
TRBV7-3	TRBJ2-3	.	TRBD2	TGTGCCAGCAGCTTCCGGACTAGCAGCAAACCAGATACGCAGTATTTT	CASSFRTSSKPDTQYF
TRBV6-2/TRBV6-3	TRBJ2-1	.	.	TGTGCCAGCAGCCTTATCTATAACCTTAAGACCGCTGAGCAGTTCTTC	CASSLIYNLKTAEQFF
TRBV4-1	TRBJ1-2	.	TRBD1	TGCGCCAGCAGACCTACAGGGGCGTTCTATGGCTACACCTTC	CASRPTGAFYGYTF
TRBV4-3	TRBJ2-3	.	.	TGCGCCAGCAGCCCTCGGGGCACAGATACGCAGTATTTT	CASSPRGTDTQYF
TRBV5-6	TRBJ1-6	.	.	TGTGCCAGCAGCTTAGAACAGGGATGGTCACCCCTCCACTTT	CASSLEQGWSPLHF
TRBV6-2/TRBV6-3	TRBJ1-5	.	.	TGTGCCAGCAGTTACTTTGAGGGAAAGCAGCCCCAGCATTTT	CASSYFEGKQPQHF
TRBV5-1	TRBJ2-1	.	TRBD2	TGCGCCAGCAGCCCTACCCCCAGCGGGGGAGGCTACAATGAGCAGTTCTTC	CASSPTPSGGGYNEQFF
TRBV7-9	TRBJ1-4	.	.	TGTGCCAGCAGCTTCACTAGGGGGAGCGAAAAACTGTTTTTT	CASSFTRGSEKLFF
TRBV18	TRBJ2-1	.	TRBD2	TGTGCCAGCTCACCACCGGAACTAGCGGGGGAAATTGAGCAGTTCTTC	CASSPPELAGEIEQFF
TRBV12-3/TRBV12-4	TRBJ2-7	few	.	TGTGCCAGCAGTTTGACATCCTCCTACGAGCAGTACTTC	CASSLTSSYEQYF
TRBV25-1	TRBJ1-6	.	.	TGTGCCAGCAGTATAACAGGGAGGTCCTATAATTCACCCCTCCACTTT	CASSITGRSYNSPLHF
TRBV29-1	TRBJ2-4	.	.	TGCAGCGTTTGTCCGTCAGGGACTCAAAACATTCAGTACTTC	CSVCPSGTQNIQYF
TRBV6-2/TRBV6-3	TRBJ1-5	.	TRBD1	TGTGCCAGCAGTCGGGACAGTTTAGTTCAGCCCCAGCATTTT	CASSRDSLVQPQHF
TRBV7-2	TRBJ2-4	.	TRBD2	TGTGCCAGCAGCTTAGTCCTGCGGGAGGTCAAAAACATTCAGTACTTC	CASSLVLREVKNIQYF
TRBV5-1	TRBJ1-4	.	.	TGCGCCAGCAGCTTCGGACAGCCAAATGAAAAACTGTTTTTT	CASSFGQPNEKLFF
TRBV29-1	TRBJ1-1	.	.	TGCAGCGTTGAAAGGGGGTCTGAAGCTTTCTTT	CSVERGSEAFF
TRBV5-1	TRBJ2-6	.	TRBD1	TGCGCCAGCAGCCGGACGACAGGGAGCTCTGGGGCCAACGTCCTGACTTTC	CASSRTTGSSGANVLTF
TRBV5-1	TRBJ1-4	.	.	TGCGCCAGCAGCTTGGGTCACGATATTATTGATGAAAAACTGTTTTTT	CASSLGHDIIDEKLFF
TRBV10-3	TRBJ2-1	.	.	TGTGCCATCAGTAAGGACATGTTGGGAGCCTACAATGAGCAGTTCTTC	CAISKDMLGAYNEQFF
TRBV5-6	TRBJ2-7	.	.	TGTGCCAGCAGCCCCCGGGGGAGGACTATGCACGAGCAGTACTTC	CASSPRGRTMHEQYF
TRBV27	TRBJ1-1	once	TRBD1	TGTGCCAGCAGTTTATCCGGGACAGCGAACACTGAAGCTTTCTTT	CASSLSGTANTEAFF
TRBV5-1	TRBJ1-6	.	TRBD1	TGCGCCAGCAGCTTGGGACAGGGTGGCCACTCACCCCTCCACTTT	CASSLGQGGHSPLHF
TRBV19	TRBJ1-2	.	.	TGTGCCAGTAGTAGCCAGGGCGGTCACTATGGCTACACCTTC	CASSSQGGHYGYTF
TRBV5-1	TRBJ2-1	.	TRBD2	TGCGCCAGCAGCTTCCGTACTCTGGCGGGAGGGGGAAATGAGCAGTTCTTC	CASSFRTLAGGGNEQFF
TRBV7-9	TRBJ2-5	.	.	TGTGCCAGCAGCCCCCGTGCTGGGCGTCAAGAGACCCAGTACTTC	CASSPRAGRQETQYF
TRBV1	TRBJ2-1	.	.	TGCACCAGCAGCCAAGATCCCGGGACTAGCGGAAACTACAATGAGCAGTTCTTC	CTSSQDPGTSGNYNEQFF
TRBV3-1/TRBV3-2	TRBJ1-1	.	.	TGTGCCAGCAGCCAAGAAATTTACACTGAAGCTTTCTTT	CASSQEIYTEAFF
TRBV6-2/TRBV6-3	TRBJ2-7	.	.	TGTGCCAGCAGTTACTCCTCTGGCAGGGTGGTGGGCGAGCAGTACTTC	CASSYSSGRVVGEQYF
TRBV11-3	TRBJ1-2	.	.	TGTGCCAGGAGAAAGGGGAGGAACCCCCTCTATGGCTACACCTTC	CARRKGRNPLYGYTF
TRBV12-3/TRBV12-4	TRBJ1-5	.	.	TGTGCCAGCAGTCTCATCCAGTGGCAGCCCCAGCATTTT	CASSLIQWQPQHF
TRBV19	TRBJ1-6	.	.	TGTGCCAGTAGTATCCCTCGAATGATCGGGAATTCACCCCTCCACTTT	CASSIPRMIGNSPLHF
TRBV6-5	TRBJ1-1	.	.	TGTGCCAGCAGTTCCCCCGGGCAGGAGGTAACCACTGAAGCTTTCTTT	CASSSPGQEVTTEAFF
TRBV7-9	TRBJ2-1	.	.	TGTGCCAGCAGCTTTATAGGGGGGCCTGTCAATGAGCAGTTCTTC	CASSFIGGPVNEQFF
TRBV5-1	TRBJ2-1	.	.	TGCGCCAGCAGCTTGGAGGGGGCGGGATACAATGAGCAGTTCTTC	CASSLEGAGYNEQFF
TRBV4-2	TRBJ1-5	.	.	TGTGCCAGCAGCCAAGAGTTGGGTCTTCTCAATCAGCCCCAGCATTTT	CASSQELGLLNQPQHF
TRBV28	TRBJ2-1	.	TRBD1	TGTGCCAGCAGTTTCCGGGACAGGATCTACAATGAGCAGTTCTTC	CASSFRDRIYNEQFF
TRBV29-1	TRBJ1-1	.	.	TGCAGCGTTGAGGGGTTCGGGAACACTGAAGCTTTCTTT	CSVEGFGNTEAFF
TRBV5-1	TRBJ2-5	.	.	TGCGCCAGCAGTTCCCTTCCGCAAGAGACCCAGTACTTC	CASSSLPQETQYF
TRBV7-2	TRBJ1-1	.	.	TGTGCCAGCAGCTTAGGTGGGGGGCGAAGAGGCACTGAAGCTTTCTTT	CASSLGGGRRGTEAFF
TRBV9	TRBJ1-2	.	TRBD1	TGTGCCAGCAGCGCTCGACCCATATGGGGACAGTCTATGCGCTACACCTTC	CASSARPIWGQSMRYTF
TRBV20-1	TRBJ2-3	.	.	TGCAGTGCTAGTAAAAGGGTCGGGGGAGCGGATACGCAGTATTTT	CSASKRVGGADTQYF
TRBV7-2	TRBJ1-2	.	.	TGTGCCAGCAGCTTAGGTCTGCCATCCCTTAAATTTCGCTACACCTTC	CASSLGLPSLKFRYTF
TRBV5-1	TRBJ2-2	.	.	TGCGCCAGCACTATCCAAAACACCGGGGAGCTGTTTTTT	CASTIQNTGELFF
TRBV7-9	TRBJ1-3	.	.	TGTGCCAGCAGCTTCTCTGGAAACACCATATATTTT	CASSFSGNTIYF